The entry that follows covers one T cell receptor (beta chain) sequence. The source of the sample is a study of blood T cell repertoires in COVID-19. Clones were sequenced by immunoSEQ multiplex PCR, and TCRdb holds only the in-frame ones, with some missing. The sample yields tens of thousands of clones, about 89% seen once. V lost 5 bases and J 2 bases, leaving 9 bases between the germline ends. The CDR3 length is 14 residues. The germline CDR1 and CDR2 sequences are SGHVS and FQNEAQ. This sequence was found in a man aged 55 to 70 with COVID-19, enrolled during active disease. Sequences were obtained from peripheral blood. The chain has TRBV7-8 and TRBJ2-2; D is undetermined. In nucleotides, the CDR3 is TGTGCCAGCAGCCTAAACATAAACACCGGGGAGCTGTTTTTT. It codes for CASSLNINTGELFF.